This is a list of T cell receptor beta chains from one sample in a study of tumor T cells in aggressive B-cell lymphoma. Some clones are missing from TCRdb's copy, which holds only in-frame ones; the method was immunoSEQ multiplex PCR. Of 1,500 to 2,000 clones listed, more than 80% are singletons. The sequenced material came from tumor tissue. The receptor set was obtained from an adult with diffuse large B cell lymphoma. Both conserved end residues are part of each CDR3. The D gene is left open where the match is weak. Clone size appears in some rows only: once, few, many, or a class for an expanded clone.

D	size	V	J	CDR3	DNA
.	.	TRBV7-9	TRBJ1-5	CASSLGRAEGQPQHF	TGTGCCAGCAGCTTAGGGCGGGCAGAGGGACAGCCCCAGCATTTT
.	.	TRBV7-9	TRBJ1-5	CASSAYGEQGSNQPQHF	TGTGCCAGCAGCGCATATGGTGAACAGGGTAGCAATCAGCCCCAGCATTTT
.	.	TRBV7-2	TRBJ1-2	CASSLGTLYGYTF	TGTGCCAGCAGCCTAGGGACACTCTATGGCTACACCTTC
.	.	TRBV6-5	TRBJ2-2	CASSYFTGTGELFF	TGTGCCAGCAGTTACTTTACAGGGACCGGGGAGCTGTTTTTT
.	once	TRBV18	TRBJ2-7	CASSPWTDLNEQYF	TGTGCCAGCTCACCCTGGACTGACCTTAACGAGCAGTACTTC
TRBD1	.	TRBV4-3	TRBJ2-2	CASSQAGTGGGGELFF	TGCGCCAGCAGCCAAGCCGGGACAGGGGGCGGCGGGGAGCTGTTTTTT
.	few	TRBV4-3	TRBJ2-7	CASSPGPQGEQYF	TGCGCCAGCAGCCCCGGGCCTCAGGGCGAGCAGTACTTC
.	.	TRBV4-1	TRBJ1-2	CASSQVAGPLDYGYTF	TGCGCCAGCAGCCAAGTGGCAGGCCCCTTAGACTATGGCTACACCTTC
.	.	TRBV27	TRBJ2-1	CASSLSTGSYNGQFF	TGTGCCAGCAGTTTATCTACGGGGTCCTACAATGGGCAGTTCTTC
TRBD2	.	TRBV7-2	TRBJ2-5	CASSRDGTSGKTQYF	TGTGCCAGCAGCCGCGATGGGACTAGCGGAAAGACCCAGTACTTC
TRBD2	once	TRBV4-3	TRBJ2-4	CASSQDGTSGKNIQYF	TGCGCCAGCAGCCAAGATGGGACTAGCGGGAAAAACATTCAGTACTTC
TRBD2	.	TRBV4-3	TRBJ2-5	CASSHGVAGIVETQYF	TGCGCCAGCAGCCACGGAGTAGCGGGAATTGTTGAGACCCAGTACTTC
TRBD2	.	TRBV30	TRBJ2-1	CAWSWGASGYNEQFF	TGTGCCTGGAGCTGGGGCGCTAGCGGCTACAATGAGCAGTTCTTC
TRBD2	.	TRBV4-3	TRBJ2-3	CASSQGTSGRPDTQYF	TGCGCCAGCAGCCAAGGGACTAGCGGGAGACCAGATACGCAGTATTTT
.	.	TRBV5-6	TRBJ1-2	CASSLGQSYGYTF	TGTGCCAGCAGCTTGGGACAGTCCTATGGCTACACCTTC
TRBD2	.	TRBV30	TRBJ2-7	CAWSTGGLYEQYF	TGTGCCTGGTCCACGGGGGGTCTCTACGAGCAGTACTTC
.	.	TRBV27	TRBJ2-6	CASSLGRANVLTF	TGTGCCAGCAGTTTGGGCAGAGCCAACGTCCTGACTTTC
TRBD1	few	TRBV6-1	TRBJ2-3	CASRYKGAIDTQYF	TGTGCCAGCAGGTATAAGGGGGCGATTGATACGCAGTATTTT
.	few	TRBV7-9	TRBJ1-3	CASSFGSGNTIYF	TGTGCCAGCAGCTTCGGCTCTGGAAACACCATATATTTT
TRBD2	.	TRBV10-3	TRBJ2-5	CAIREGLAGETQYF	TGTGCCATCAGGGAGGGACTAGCGGGAGAGACCCAGTACTTC
TRBD2	.	TRBV4-3	TRBJ2-1	CASSQLAGGLHEQFF	TGCGCCAGCAGCCAATTAGCGGGAGGCTTGCATGAGCAGTTCTTC
.	.	TRBV5-1	TRBJ1-4	CASSLQGSEKLFF	TGCGCCAGCAGCTTACAGGGATCTGAAAAACTGTTTTTT
.	.	TRBV11-2	TRBJ2-7	CASSLRQPYEQYF	TGTGCCAGCAGCCTCAGACAGCCCTACGAGCAGTACTTC
.	.	TRBV11-2	TRBJ2-5	CASSPRDSKETQYF	TGTGCCAGCAGCCCCCGGGACTCCAAAGAGACCCAGTACTTC
.	.	TRBV30	TRBJ2-1	CAWSVNNEQFF	TGTGCCTGGAGTGTCAACAATGAGCAGTTCTTC
.	.	TRBV18	TRBJ2-7	CASSPAANYEQYF	TGTGCCAGCTCACCAGCGGCCAACTACGAGCAGTACTTC
.	.	TRBV13	TRBJ2-5	CASSQSGGETQYF	TGTGCCAGCAGCCAGAGTGGGGGGGAGACCCAGTACTTC
.	.	TRBV30	TRBJ2-7	CAWTGTGLKEDEQYF	TGTGCCTGGACTGGGACTGGCCTCAAGGAAGACGAGCAGTACTTC
.	.	TRBV7-9	TRBJ1-4	CASSLAEQGRLFF	TGTGCCAGCAGCTTAGCCGAGCAGGGAAGACTGTTTTTT
TRBD1	.	TRBV5-1	TRBJ2-1	CASGQGDHNEQFF	TGCGCCAGCGGACAGGGTGACCACAATGAGCAGTTCTTC
TRBD2	.	TRBV27	TRBJ2-1	CASSLLAGYNEQFF	TGTGCCAGCAGTTTGCTAGCGGGGTACAATGAGCAGTTCTTC
TRBD1	.	TRBV4-3	TRBJ2-2	CASRPDRATGELFF	TGCGCCAGCAGACCGGACAGGGCCACCGGGGAGCTGTTTTTT
TRBD2	.	TRBV6-5	TRBJ2-7	CASSYRTSGSSYEQYF	TGTGCCAGCAGTTACAGGACTAGCGGGAGCTCCTACGAGCAGTACTTC
.	.	TRBV4-2	TRBJ1-1	CASSQDGGGRDEAFF	TGTGCCAGCAGCCAAGATGGGGGCGGTCGGGATGAAGCTTTCTTT
.	.	TRBV27	TRBJ2-3	CASSFPGAVDTQYF	TGTGCCAGCAGTTTTCCGGGAGCGGTAGATACGCAGTATTTT
TRBD1	.	TRBV30	TRBJ1-1	CAWSAFSTGGSEAFF	TGTGCCTGGAGCGCATTTTCGACAGGGGGCTCTGAAGCTTTCTTT
.	.	TRBV9	TRBJ1-1	CASSPDRLNTEAFF	TGTGCCAGCAGCCCGGACAGATTGAACACTGAAGCTTTCTTT
.	.	TRBV11-2	TRBJ2-2	CASSLTGGRGTGELFF	TGTGCCAGCAGCCTAACGGGTGGGAGAGGCACCGGGGAGCTGTTTTTT